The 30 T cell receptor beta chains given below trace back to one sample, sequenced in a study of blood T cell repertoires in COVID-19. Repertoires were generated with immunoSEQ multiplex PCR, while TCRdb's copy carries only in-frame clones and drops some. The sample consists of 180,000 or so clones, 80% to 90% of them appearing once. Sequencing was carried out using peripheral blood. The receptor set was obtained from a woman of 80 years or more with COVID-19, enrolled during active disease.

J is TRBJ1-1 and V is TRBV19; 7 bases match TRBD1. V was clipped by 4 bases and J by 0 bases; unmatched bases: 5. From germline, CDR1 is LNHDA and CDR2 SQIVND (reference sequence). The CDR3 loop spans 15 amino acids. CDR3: CASSTRQGVNTEAFF. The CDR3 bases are TGTGCCAGTAGTACCCGACAGGGTGTGAACACTGAAGCTTTCTTT.

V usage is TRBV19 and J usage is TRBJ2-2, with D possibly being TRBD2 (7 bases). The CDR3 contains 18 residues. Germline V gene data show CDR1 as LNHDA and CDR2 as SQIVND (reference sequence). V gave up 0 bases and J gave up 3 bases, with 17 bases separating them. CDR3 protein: CASSIDHAGAVYTGELFF. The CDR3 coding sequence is TGTGCCAGTAGTATAGATCATGCGGGGGCGGTGTACACCGGGGAGCTGTTTTTT.

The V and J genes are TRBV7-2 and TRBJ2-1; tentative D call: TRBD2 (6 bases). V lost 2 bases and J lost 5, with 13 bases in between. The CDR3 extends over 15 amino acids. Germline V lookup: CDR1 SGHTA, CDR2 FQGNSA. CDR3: CASSLYGSNHNEQFF. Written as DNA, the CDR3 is TGTGCCAGCAGCTTATACGGGAGTAACCACAATGAGCAGTTCTTC. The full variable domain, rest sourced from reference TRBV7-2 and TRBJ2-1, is GAGVSQSPSNKVTEKGKDVELRCDPISGHTALYWYRQSLGQGLEFLIYFQGNSAPDKSGLPSDRFSAERTGGSVSTLTIQRTQQEDSAVYLCASSLYGSNHNEQFFGPGTRLTVL.

The CDR3 DNA sequence: TGTGCCAGCAGCTTGGAGTACCAGCGGGGAAACACCGGGGAGCTGTTTTTT. It codes for CASSLEYQRGNTGELFF. V usage is TRBV5-5 and J usage is TRBJ2-2; TRBD2 aligns across 7 bases. Trimming took 0 bases from V and 2 from J; bases not matched to a gene: 7. CDR1 is SGHKS, CDR2 YYEKEE, per germline (reference sequence). This CDR3 has 17 residues.

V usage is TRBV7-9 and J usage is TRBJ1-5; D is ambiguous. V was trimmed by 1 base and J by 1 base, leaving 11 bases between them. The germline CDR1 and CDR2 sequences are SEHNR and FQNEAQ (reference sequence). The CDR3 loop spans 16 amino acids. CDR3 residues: CASSLGGLRSNQPQHF. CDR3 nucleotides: TGTGCCAGCAGCTTAGGCGGGCTTCGAAGCAATCAGCCCCAGCATTTT.

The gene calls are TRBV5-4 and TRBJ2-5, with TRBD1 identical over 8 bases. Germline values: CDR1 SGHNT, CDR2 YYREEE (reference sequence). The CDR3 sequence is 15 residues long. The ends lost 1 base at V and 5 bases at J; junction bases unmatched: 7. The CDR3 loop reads CASSLWAGGRETQYF. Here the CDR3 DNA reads TGTGCCAGCAGCTTGTGGGCAGGGGGCAGGGAGACCCAGTACTTC.

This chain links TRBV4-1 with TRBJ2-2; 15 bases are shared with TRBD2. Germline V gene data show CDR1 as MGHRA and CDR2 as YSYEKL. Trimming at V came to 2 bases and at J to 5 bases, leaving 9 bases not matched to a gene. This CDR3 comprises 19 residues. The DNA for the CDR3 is TGCGCCAGCAGCCAAATAGGACTAGCGGGAGGGCCAACTACCGGGGAGCTGTTTTTT. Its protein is CASSQIGLAGGPTTGELFF.

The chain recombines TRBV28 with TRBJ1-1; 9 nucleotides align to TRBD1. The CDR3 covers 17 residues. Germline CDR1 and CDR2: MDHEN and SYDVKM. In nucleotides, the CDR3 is TGTTCTACATTCCGGACAGGGGCGGCCTCTTGGAACACTGAAGCTTTCTTT. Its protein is CSTFRTGAASWNTEAFF.

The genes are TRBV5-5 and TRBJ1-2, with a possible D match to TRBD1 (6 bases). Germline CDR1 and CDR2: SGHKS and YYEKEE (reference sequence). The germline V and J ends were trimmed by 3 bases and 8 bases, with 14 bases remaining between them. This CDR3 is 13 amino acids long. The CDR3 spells CASSSRGFTGYTF. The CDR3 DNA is TGTGCCAGCAGCTCCAGGGGATTCACCGGCTACACCTTC.

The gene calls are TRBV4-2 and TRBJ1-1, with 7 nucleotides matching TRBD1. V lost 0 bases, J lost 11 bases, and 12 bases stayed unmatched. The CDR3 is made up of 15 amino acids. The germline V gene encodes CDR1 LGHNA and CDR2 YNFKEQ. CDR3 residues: CASSQDWGRGSGAFF. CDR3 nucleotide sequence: TGTGCCAGCAGCCAAGATTGGGGCAGGGGGAGCGGCGCTTTCTTT.

CDR3 sequence reads: CASSPGLAGTKNIQYF. The CDR3 nucleotides read TGCGCCAGCAGCCCGGGACTAGCGGGGACCAAAAACATTCAGTACTTC. This chain joins TRBV5-1 and TRBJ2-4, with 13 bases identical to TRBD2. V lost 4 bases and J lost 2; bases outside the gene matches: 3. The germline gives CDR1 SGHRS, CDR2 YFSETQ. The CDR3 is 16 amino acids. The complete variable domain, with remaining parts taken from reference TRBV5-1 and TRBJ2-4, reads KAGVTQTPRYLIKTRGQQVTLSCSPISGHRSVSWYQQTPGQGLQFLFEYFSETQRNKGNFPGRFSGRQFSNSRSEMNVSTLELGDSALYLCASSPGLAGTKNIQYFGAGTRLSVL.

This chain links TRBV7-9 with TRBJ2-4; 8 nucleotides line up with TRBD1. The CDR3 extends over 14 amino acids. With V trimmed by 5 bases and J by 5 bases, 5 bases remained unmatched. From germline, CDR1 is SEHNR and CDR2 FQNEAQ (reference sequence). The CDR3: CASSGAQGENIQYF. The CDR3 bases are TGTGCCAGCAGCGGCGCACAGGGGGAAAACATTCAGTACTTC.

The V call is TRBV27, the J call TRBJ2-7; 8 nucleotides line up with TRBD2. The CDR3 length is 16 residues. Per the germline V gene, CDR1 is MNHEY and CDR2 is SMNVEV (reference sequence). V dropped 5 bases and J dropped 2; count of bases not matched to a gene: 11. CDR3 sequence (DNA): TGTGCCAGCAGTCCCTCGGGGGGGCAGCAAACCTACGAGCAGTACTTC. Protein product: CASSPSGGQQTYEQYF.

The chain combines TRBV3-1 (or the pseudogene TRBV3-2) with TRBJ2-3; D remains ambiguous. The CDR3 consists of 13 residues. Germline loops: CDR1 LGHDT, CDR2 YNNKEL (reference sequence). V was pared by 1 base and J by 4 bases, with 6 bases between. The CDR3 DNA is TGTGCCAGCAGCCAAGTCCTGTCAGATACGCAGTATTTT. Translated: CASSQVLSDTQYF.

The DNA of the CDR3 is TGTGCCAGTAGTTACAGGGGGCACACTGAAGCTTTCTTT. Its protein product is CASSYRGHTEAFF. The chain carries TRBV19 and TRBJ1-1; 9 positions agree with TRBD1. The CDR3 has 13 residues. Looked up from germline, CDR1 is LNHDA and CDR2 is SQIVND (reference sequence). V lost 5 bases and J lost 3; bases outside the gene matches: 1.

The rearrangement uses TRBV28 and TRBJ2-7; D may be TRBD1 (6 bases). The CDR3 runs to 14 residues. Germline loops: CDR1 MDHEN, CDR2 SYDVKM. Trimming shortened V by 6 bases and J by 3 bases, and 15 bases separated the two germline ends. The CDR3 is CASSSPDRRYEQYF. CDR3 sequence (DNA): TGTGCCAGCAGCTCCCCTGACAGGCGCTACGAGCAGTACTTC.

CDR3 nucleotide sequence: TGTGCCAGCAGCTTAGCGCCTCCGGGCGGCGGGATTTCCTACAATGAGCAGTTCTTC. Translating it yields CASSLAPPGGGISYNEQFF. The V and J genes are TRBV7-8 and TRBJ2-1; D is possibly TRBD2 (6 bases). V lost 0 bases and J lost 1, with 19 bases in between. The length of the CDR3 is 19 residues. Germline CDR1 SGHVS, CDR2 FQNEAQ.

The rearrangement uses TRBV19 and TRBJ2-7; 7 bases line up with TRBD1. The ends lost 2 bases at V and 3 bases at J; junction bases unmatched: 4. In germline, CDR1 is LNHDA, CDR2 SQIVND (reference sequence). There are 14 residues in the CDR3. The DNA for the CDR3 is TGTGCCAGTAGTATAACAGGGGTAGACTACGAGCAGTACTTC. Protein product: CASSITGVDYEQYF.

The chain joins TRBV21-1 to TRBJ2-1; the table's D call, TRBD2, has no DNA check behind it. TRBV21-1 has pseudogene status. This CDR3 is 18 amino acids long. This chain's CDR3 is CASSNVGTWWGGLNEQFF. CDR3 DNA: TGTGCCAGCAGCAATGTCGGCACATGGTGGGGGGGCCTCAATGAGCAGTTCTTC.

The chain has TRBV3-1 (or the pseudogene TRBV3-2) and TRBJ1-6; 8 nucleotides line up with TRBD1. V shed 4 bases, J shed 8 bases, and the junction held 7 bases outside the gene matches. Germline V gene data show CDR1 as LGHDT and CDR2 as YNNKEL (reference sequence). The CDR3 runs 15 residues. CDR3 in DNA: TGTGCCAGCAGCCGACAGGGGATAGAGGATTCACCCCTCCACTTT. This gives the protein CASSRQGIEDSPLHF.

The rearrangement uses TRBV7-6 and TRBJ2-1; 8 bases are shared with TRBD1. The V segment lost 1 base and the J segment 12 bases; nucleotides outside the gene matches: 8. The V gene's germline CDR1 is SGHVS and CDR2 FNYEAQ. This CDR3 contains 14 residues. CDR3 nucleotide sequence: TGTGCCAGCAGCTTAGGTGACAGGGGAGGTCGGCAGTTCTTC. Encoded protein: CASSLGDRGGRQFF. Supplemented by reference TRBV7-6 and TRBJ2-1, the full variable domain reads GAGVSQSPRYKVTKRGQDVALRCDPISGHVSLYWYRQALGQGPEFLTYFNYEAQQDKSGLPNDRFSAERPEGSISTLTIQRTEQRDSAMYRCASSLGDRGGRQFFGPGTRLTVL.

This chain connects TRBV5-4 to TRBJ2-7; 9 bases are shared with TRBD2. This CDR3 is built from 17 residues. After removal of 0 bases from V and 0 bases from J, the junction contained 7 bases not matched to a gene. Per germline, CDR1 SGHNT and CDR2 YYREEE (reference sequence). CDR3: CASSLGLAVTSSYEQYF. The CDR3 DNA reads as TGTGCCAGCAGCTTGGGACTAGCGGTCACGAGCTCCTACGAGCAGTACTTC. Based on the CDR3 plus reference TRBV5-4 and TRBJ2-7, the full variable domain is ETGVTQSPTHLIKTRGQQVTLRCSSQSGHNTVSWYQQALGQGPQFIFQYYREEENGRGNFPPRFSGLQFPNYSSELNVNALELDDSALYLCASSLGLAVTSSYEQYFGPGTRLTVT.

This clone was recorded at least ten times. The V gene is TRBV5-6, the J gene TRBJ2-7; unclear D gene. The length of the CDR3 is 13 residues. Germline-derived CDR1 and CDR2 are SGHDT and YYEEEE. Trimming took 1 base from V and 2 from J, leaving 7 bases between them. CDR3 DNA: TGTGCCAGCAGCTTGAGCAGGACCTACGAGCAGTACTTC. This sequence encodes CASSLSRTYEQYF.

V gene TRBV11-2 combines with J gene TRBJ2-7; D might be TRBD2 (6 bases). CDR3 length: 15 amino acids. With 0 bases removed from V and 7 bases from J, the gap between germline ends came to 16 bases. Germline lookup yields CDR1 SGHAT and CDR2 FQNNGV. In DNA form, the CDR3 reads TGTGCCAGCAGCTTAGACGGGGGAAGGGTGGGAGAGCAGTACTTC. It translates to CASSLDGGRVGEQYF.

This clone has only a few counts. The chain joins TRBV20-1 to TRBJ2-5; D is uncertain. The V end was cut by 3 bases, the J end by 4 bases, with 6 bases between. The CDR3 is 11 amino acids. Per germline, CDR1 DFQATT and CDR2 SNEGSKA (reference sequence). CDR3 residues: CSASLVETQYF. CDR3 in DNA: TGCAGTGCTAGTTTAGTAGAGACCCAGTACTTC.

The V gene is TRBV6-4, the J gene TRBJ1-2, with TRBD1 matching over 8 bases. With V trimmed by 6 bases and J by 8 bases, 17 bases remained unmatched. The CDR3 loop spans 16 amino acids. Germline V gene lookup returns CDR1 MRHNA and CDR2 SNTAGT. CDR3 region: CASRDLATGDRGGYTF. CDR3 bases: TGTGCCAGCAGGGACCTAGCGACAGGAGACAGGGGCGGCTACACCTTC.

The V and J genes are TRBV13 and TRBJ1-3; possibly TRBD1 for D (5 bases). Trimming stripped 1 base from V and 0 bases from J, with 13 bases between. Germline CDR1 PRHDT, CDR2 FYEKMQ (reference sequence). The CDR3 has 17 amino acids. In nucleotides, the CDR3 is TGTGCCAGCAGCTTAGAGGGGATCAGATCCTCTGGAAACACCATATATTTT. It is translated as CASSLEGIRSSGNTIYF.

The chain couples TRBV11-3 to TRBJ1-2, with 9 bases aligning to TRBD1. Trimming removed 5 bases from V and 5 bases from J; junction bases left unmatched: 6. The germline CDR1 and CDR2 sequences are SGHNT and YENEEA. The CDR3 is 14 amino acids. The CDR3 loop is CASSPGQGRYGYTF. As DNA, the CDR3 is TGTGCCAGCAGCCCCGGACAGGGGCGATATGGCTACACCTTC.

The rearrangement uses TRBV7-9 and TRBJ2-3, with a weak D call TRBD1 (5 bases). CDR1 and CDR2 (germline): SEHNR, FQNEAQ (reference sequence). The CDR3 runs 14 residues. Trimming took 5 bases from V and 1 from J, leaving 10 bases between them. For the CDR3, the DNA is TGTGCCAGCAGCCGAGACAGCCGCACAGATACGCAGTATTTT. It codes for CASSRDSRTDTQYF.

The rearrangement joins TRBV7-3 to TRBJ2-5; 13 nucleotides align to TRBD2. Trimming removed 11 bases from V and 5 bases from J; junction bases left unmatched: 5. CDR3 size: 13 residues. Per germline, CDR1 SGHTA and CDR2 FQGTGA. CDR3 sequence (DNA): TGTGCCGGCGGGACTAGCGGGGATGAGACCCAGTACTTC. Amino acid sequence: CAGGTSGDETQYF.